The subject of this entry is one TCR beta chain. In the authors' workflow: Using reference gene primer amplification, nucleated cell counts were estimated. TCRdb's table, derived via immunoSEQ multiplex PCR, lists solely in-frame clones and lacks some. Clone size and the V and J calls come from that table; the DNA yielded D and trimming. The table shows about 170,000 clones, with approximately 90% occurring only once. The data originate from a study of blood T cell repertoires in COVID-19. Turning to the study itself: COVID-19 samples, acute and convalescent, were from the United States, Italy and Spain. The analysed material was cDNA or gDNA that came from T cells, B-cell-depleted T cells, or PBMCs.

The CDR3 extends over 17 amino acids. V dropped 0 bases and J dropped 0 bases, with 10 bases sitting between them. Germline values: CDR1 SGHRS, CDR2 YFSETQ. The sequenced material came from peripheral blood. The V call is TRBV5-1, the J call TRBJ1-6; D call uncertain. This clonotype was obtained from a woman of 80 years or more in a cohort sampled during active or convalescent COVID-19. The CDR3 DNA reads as TGCGCCAGCAGCTTGGGTGGCACCGACTCCTATAATTCACCCCTCCACTTT. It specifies CASSLGGTDSYNSPLHF.